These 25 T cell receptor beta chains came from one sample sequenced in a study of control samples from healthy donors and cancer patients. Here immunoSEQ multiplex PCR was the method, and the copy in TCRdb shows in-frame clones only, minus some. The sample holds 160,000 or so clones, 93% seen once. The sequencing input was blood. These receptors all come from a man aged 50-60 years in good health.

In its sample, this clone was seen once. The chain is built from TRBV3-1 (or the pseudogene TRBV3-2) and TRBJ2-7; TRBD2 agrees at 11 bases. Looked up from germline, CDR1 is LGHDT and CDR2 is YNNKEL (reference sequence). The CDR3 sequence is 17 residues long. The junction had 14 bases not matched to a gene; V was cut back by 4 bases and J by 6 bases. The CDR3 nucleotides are TGTGCCAGCAGCCCCCCCCCGACTAGCGGGAAGCGGGGCGAGCAGTACTTC. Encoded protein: CASSPPPTSGKRGEQYF.

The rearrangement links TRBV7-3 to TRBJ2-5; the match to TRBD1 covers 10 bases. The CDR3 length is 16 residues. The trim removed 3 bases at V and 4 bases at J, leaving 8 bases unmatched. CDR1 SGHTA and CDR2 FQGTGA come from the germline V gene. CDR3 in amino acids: CASSLGGTGARETQYF. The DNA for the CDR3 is TGTGCCAGCAGCTTGGGAGGGACAGGGGCTCGAGAGACCCAGTACTTC.

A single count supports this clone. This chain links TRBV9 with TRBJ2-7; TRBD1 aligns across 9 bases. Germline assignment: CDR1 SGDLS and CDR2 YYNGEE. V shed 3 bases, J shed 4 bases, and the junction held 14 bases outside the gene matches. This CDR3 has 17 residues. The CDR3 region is CASSGPYSGQGLYEQYF. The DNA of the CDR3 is TGTGCCAGCAGCGGCCCCTACTCGGGACAGGGTCTGTACGAGCAGTACTTC.

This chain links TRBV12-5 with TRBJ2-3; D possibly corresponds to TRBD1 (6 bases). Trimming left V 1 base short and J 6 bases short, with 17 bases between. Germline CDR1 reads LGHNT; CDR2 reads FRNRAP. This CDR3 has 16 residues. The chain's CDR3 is CASGLEGTPPKDTQYF. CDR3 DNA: TGTGCTAGTGGTTTGGAAGGGACACCTCCCAAGGATACGCAGTATTTT.

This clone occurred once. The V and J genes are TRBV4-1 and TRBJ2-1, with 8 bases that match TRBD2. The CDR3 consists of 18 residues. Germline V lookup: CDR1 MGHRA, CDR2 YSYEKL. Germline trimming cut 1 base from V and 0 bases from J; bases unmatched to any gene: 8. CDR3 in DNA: TGCGCCAGCAGCCAAGGTTCTAGCGGGTATAGCTCCTACAATGAGCAGTTCTTC. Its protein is CASSQGSSGYSSYNEQFF.

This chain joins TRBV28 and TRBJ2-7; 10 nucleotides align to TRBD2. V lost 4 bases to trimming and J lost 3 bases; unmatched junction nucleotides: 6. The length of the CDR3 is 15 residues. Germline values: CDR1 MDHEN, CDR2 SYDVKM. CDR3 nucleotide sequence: TGTGCCAGCAGTTCTCGACTAGCGGGCCTCTACGAGCAGTACTTC. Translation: CASSSRLAGLYEQYF.

DNA of the CDR3: TGTGCCAGCAGCTCCAGGGCCCGCCAGTACTTC. Its protein product is CASSSRARQYF. V gene TRBV6-5 combines with J gene TRBJ2-5, with TRBD1 as a possible D gene (5 bases). The CDR3 sequence is 11 residues long. CDR1 and CDR2 from the germline V gene are MNHEY and SVGAGI. The V and J ends lost 6 bases and 10 bases respectively, with 12 bases between them.

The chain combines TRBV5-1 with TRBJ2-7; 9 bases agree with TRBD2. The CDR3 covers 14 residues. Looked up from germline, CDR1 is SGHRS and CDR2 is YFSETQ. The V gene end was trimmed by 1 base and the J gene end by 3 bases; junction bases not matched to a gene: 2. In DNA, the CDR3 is TGCGCCAGCAGCTTGAGAGCGGGAGGCTACGAGCAGTACTTC. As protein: CASSLRAGGYEQYF.

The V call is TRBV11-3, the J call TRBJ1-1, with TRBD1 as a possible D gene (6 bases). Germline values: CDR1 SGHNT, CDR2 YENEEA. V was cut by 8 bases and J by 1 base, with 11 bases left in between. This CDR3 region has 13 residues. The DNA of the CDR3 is TGTGCCAGCTCCCAGGGGTCGAACACTGAAGCTTTCTTT. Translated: CASSQGSNTEAFF.

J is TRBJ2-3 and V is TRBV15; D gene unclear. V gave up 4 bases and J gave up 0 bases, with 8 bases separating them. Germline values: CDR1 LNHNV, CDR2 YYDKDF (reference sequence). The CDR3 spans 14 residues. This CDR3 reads CATSTTGSTDTQYF. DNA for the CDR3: TGTGCCACCAGCACTACGGGCAGCACAGATACGCAGTATTTT.

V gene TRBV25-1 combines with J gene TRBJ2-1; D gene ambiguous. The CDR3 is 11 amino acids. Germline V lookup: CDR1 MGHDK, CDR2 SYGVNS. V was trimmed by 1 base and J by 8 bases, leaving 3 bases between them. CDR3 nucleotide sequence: TGTGCCAGCAGTGAATTCTATGAGCAGTTCTTC. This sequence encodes CASSEFYEQFF.

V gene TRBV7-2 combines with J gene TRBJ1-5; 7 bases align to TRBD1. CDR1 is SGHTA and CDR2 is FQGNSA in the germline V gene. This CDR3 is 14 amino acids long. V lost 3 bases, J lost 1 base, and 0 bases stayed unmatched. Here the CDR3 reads CASSLTGSNQPQHF. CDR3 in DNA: TGTGCCAGCAGCTTGACAGGGAGCAATCAGCCCCAGCATTTT.

The CDR3 reads CASSKRAPSGTGELFF. CDR3 DNA: TGTGCCAGCAGCAAGCGAGCTCCCTCGGGCACCGGGGAGCTGTTTTTT. The chain couples TRBV13 to TRBJ2-2; D is unresolved. CDR3 length: 16 amino acids. V dropped 5 bases and J dropped 4 bases, with 17 bases sitting between them. Germline V CDR1 and CDR2: PRHDT, FYEKMQ (reference sequence).

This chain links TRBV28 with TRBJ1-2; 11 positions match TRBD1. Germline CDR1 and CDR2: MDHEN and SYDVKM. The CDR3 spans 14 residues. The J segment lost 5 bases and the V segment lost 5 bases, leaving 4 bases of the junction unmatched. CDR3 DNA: TGTGCCAGCAGTAGGGGACAGGGGGGTTATGGCTACACCTTC. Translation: CASSRGQGGYGYTF.

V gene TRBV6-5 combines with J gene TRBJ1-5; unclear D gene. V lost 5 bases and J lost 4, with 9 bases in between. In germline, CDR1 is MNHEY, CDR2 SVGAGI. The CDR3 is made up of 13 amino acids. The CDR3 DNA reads TGTGCCAGCAGTCTAGACCCAAATCAGCCCCAGCATTTT. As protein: CASSLDPNQPQHF.

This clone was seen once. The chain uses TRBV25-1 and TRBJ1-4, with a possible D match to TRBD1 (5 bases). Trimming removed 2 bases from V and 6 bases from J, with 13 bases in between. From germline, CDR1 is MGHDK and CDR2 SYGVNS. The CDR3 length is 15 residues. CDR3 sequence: CASSEGRGFDEKLFF. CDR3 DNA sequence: TGTGCCAGCAGTGAAGGGAGGGGATTTGATGAAAAACTGTTTTTT.

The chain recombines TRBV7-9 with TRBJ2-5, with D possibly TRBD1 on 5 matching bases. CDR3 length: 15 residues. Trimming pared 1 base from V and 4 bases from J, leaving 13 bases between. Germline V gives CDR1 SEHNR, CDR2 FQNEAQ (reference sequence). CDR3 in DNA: TGTGCCAGCAGCTTAGTCTCTGGGGCGGTAGAGACCCAGTACTTC. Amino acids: CASSLVSGAVETQYF.

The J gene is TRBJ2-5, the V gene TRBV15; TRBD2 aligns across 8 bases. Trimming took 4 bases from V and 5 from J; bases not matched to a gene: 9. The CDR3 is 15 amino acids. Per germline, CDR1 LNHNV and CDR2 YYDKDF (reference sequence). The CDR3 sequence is CATSKAGAPRETQYF. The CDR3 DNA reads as TGTGCCACCAGCAAAGCGGGAGCCCCGCGGGAGACCCAGTACTTC.

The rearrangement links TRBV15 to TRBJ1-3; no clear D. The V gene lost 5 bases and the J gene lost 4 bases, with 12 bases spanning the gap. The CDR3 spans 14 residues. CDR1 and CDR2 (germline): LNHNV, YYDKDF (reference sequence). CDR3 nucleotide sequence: TGTGCCACCAGCGACCCAACTAGGGGAAACACCATATATTTT. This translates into CATSDPTRGNTIYF.

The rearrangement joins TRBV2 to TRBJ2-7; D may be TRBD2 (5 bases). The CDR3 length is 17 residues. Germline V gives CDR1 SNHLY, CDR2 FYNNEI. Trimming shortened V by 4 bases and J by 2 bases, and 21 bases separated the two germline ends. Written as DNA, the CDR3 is TGTGCCAGCAGTGCGATAGCTATGTGGGAGTTAACCTACGAGCAGTACTTC. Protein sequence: CASSAIAMWELTYEQYF.

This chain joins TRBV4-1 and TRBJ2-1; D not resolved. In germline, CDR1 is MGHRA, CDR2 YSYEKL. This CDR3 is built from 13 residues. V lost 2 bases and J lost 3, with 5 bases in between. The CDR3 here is CASSQFDYNEQFF. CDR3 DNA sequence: TGCGCCAGCAGCCAATTTGACTACAATGAGCAGTTCTTC.

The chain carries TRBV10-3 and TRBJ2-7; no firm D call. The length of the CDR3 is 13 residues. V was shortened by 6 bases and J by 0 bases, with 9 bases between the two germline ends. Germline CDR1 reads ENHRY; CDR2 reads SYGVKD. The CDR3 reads CAISAKSSYEQYF. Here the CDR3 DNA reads TGTGCCATCAGCGCTAAAAGCTCCTACGAGCAGTACTTC.

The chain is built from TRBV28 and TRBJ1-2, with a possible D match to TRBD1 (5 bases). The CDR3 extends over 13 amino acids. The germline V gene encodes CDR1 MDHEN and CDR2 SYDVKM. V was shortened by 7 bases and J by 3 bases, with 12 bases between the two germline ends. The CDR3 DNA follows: TGTGCCAGCACTGGGGGTGGGGACTATGGCTACACCTTC. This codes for CASTGGGDYGYTF.

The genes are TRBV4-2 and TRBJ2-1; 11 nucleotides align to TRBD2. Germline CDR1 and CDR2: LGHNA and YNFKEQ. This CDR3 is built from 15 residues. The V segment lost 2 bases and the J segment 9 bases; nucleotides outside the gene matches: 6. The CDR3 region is CASSQTLAGGSEQFF. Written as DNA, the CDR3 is TGTGCCAGCAGCCAAACCCTAGCGGGAGGATCTGAGCAGTTCTTC.

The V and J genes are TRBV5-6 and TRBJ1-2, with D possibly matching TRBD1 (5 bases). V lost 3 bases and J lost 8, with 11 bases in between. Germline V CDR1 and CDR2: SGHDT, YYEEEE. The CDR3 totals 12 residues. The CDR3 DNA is TGTGCCAGCAGCTCCGAGGGACCCGGCTACACCTTC. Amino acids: CASSSEGPGYTF.